This TCR beta chain is from a study of glioma-infiltrating T cells. On this clonotype: Its antigen is not identified. A much larger clone differs from this one at a single base, so this may be a read error.

Amplification of TCR alpha and beta CDR3 regions from RNA used iRepertoire nested multiplex PCR. Input was roughly 85-400 ng of tissue mRNA or PBMC total RNA. TCRdb used MiXCR to reprocess the multiplex PCR reads, holding one entry per CDR3 protein. The sample includes tens of thousands of distinct CDR3 sequences, approximately 22% of them seen just once. Study-level findings and limits: Tissue and blood shared very few CDR3 sequences. Above-expected tissue-blood divergence occurred in all gliomas, most in low-grade ones.

The CDR3 totals 14 residues. CDR1 is MNHNS and CDR2 is SASEGT in the germline V gene. This TCR came from a human donor with low-grade glioma or glioblastoma, undergoing nonglioma brain surgery, or in good health (not recorded which). The chain joins TRBV6-1 to TRBJ1-1; 8 bases agree with TRBD1. Sample: glioma tissue, nonneoplastic brain tissue, or PBMCs (not recorded which). CDR3 sequence: CSSKNDRGNTEAFF. The CDR3 nucleotides read TGTTCCAGCAAAAACGACAGGGGGAACACTGAAGCTTTCTTT.